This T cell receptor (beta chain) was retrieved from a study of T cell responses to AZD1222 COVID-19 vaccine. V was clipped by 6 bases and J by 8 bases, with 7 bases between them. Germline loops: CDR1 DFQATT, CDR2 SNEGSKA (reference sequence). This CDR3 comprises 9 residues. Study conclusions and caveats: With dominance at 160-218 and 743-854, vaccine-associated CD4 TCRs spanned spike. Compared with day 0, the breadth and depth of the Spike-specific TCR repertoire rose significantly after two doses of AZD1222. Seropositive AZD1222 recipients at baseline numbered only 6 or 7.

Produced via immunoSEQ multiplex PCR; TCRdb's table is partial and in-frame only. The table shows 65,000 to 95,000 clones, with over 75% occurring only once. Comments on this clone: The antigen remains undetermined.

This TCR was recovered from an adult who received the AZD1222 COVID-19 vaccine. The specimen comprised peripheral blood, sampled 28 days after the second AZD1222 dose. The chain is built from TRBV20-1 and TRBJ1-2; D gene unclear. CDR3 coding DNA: TGCAGTGCAGGCAGGGGCTACACCTTC. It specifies CSAGRGYTF.